The 11 T cell receptor beta chains given below trace back to one sample, sequenced in a study of human T cells and chemical hapten exposure. One entry per CDR3 protein results from TCRdb running MiXCR on the 5' RACE reads. The sample has roughly 120,000 distinct CDR3 sequences; approximately 19% are singletons. It was unfractionated whole blood from which total RNA was extracted. The source of these receptors is a human donor in good health.

This clonotype occurred many times. This chain uses TRBV6-6 with TRBJ2-3; 7 bases fit TRBD1. The germline CDR1 and CDR2 sequences are MNHNY and SVGAGI (reference sequence). The CDR3 is 18 residues long. With 0 bases clipped from V and 0 bases from J, the junction kept 9 bases outside the gene matches. CDR3: CASSYSNRGRWSTDTQYF. The CDR3 DNA sequence: TGTGCCAGCAGTTACTCGAATAGGGGGCGGTGGAGCACAGATACGCAGTATTTT.

In regard to this clonotype: One end of the junction does not line up with germline, which may come from a read error. The chain uses TRBV27 and TRBJ1-2; tentative D call: TRBD1 (5 bases). Germline CDR1 and CDR2: MNHEY and SMNVEV (reference sequence). The CDR3 runs 14 residues. The chain's CDR3 is CVSSLDSANYGYTF. In DNA, the CDR3 is TGTGTCAGCAGTTTAGACAGCGCTAACTATGGCTACACCTTC.

This clonotype came up a few times. J is TRBJ2-7 and V is TRBV5-1; a weak D match, TRBD2 (5 bases). CDR1 is SGHRS, CDR2 YFSETQ, per germline. Trimming left V 4 bases short and J 5 bases short, with 10 bases between. The CDR3 is made up of 12 amino acids. The CDR3 region is CASSHLEDEQYF. The CDR3 nucleotides read TGCGCCAGCAGCCACCTGGAGGACGAGCAGTACTTC.

This clonotype has just a few counts. This rearrangement joins TRBV27 to TRBJ2-1; 9 positions agree with TRBD2. Losses at the gene ends were 8 bases for V and 6 bases for J; bases not matched to a gene: 11. This CDR3 is built from 15 residues. Germline V gene data show CDR1 as MNHEY and CDR2 as SMNVEV (reference sequence). The CDR3 spells CASEAIGTSTNEQFF. The CDR3 DNA sequence: TGTGCCAGCGAGGCCATCGGGACTAGCACCAATGAGCAGTTCTTC.

CDR3: CASSQSYTEAFF. Here the CDR3 DNA reads TGTGCCAGCAGTCAGAGTTACACTGAAGCTTTCTTT. The V gene is TRBV28, the J gene TRBJ1-1, with D unresolved. The V gene's germline CDR1 is MDHEN and CDR2 SYDVKM. Trimming pared 5 bases from V and 3 bases from J, leaving 7 bases between. The CDR3 loop spans 12 amino acids. Together with reference TRBV28 and TRBJ1-1, the CDR3 gives the full variable domain: DVKVTQSSRYLVKRTGEKVFLECVQDMDHENMFWYRQDPGLGLRLIYFSYDVKMKEKGDIPEGYSVSREKKERFSLILESASTNQTSMYLCASSQSYTEAFFGQGTRLTVV.

The chain couples TRBV29-1 to TRBJ2-7; 7 bases are a match to TRBD1. Germline values: CDR1 SQVTM, CDR2 ANQGSEA. The CDR3 totals 18 residues. V trimming: 1 base; J trimming: 3 bases; junction bases outside the gene matches: 18. CDR3 amino acids: CSVEARTGRGTTLYEQYF. The CDR3 nucleotides read TGCAGCGTTGAAGCCAGGACAGGCCGAGGAACTACCCTCTACGAGCAGTACTTC.

This clonotype was seen a handful of times. The chain couples TRBV7-8 to TRBJ2-3; 14 bases agree with TRBD2. Trimming at V came to 4 bases and at J to 4 bases, leaving 10 bases not matched to a gene. The CDR3 runs to 18 residues. Per germline, CDR1 SGHVS and CDR2 FQNEAQ. CDR3: CASSSPLGTSGRSDTQYF. DNA for the CDR3: TGTGCCAGCAGCTCACCCCTTGGGACTAGCGGGAGATCAGATACGCAGTATTTT.

This clonotype was seen a few times. The rearrangement links TRBV5-1 to TRBJ1-6; no clear D gene. Germline V CDR1 and CDR2: SGHRS, YFSETQ. This CDR3 spans 13 amino acids. Trimming cost V 2 bases and J 13 bases, with 13 bases left between them. CDR3 sequence (DNA): TGCGCCAGCAGCTTCTCCCAAGGTATTCCCCTCCACTTT. Translation: CASSFSQGIPLHF.

This clonotype is a singleton in its sample. The rearrangement uses TRBV30 and TRBJ1-2; D might be TRBD1 (5 bases). This CDR3 comprises 13 residues. CDR1 and CDR2 (germline): GTSNPN, SVGIG (reference sequence). V lost 0 bases to trimming and J lost 2 bases, with 7 bases between them. The CDR3 spells CAWSVEGNYGYTF. CDR3 nucleotides: TGTGCCTGGAGTGTTGAGGGGAACTATGGCTACACCTTC.

The chain couples TRBV7-2 to TRBJ1-5; 7 bases line up with TRBD1. V shed 3 bases, J shed 6 bases, and the junction held 5 bases outside the gene matches. Germline CDR1 reads SGHTA; CDR2 reads FQGNSA. CDR3 length: 14 residues. The CDR3 bases are TGTGCCAGCAGCTTGGTAGGGGGCTTTCAGCCCCAGCATTTT. Protein sequence: CASSLVGGFQPQHF.

The V gene is TRBV12-3 or TRBV12-4, the J gene TRBJ2-1; D gene unclear. V was shortened by 7 bases and J by 6 bases, with 13 bases between the two germline ends. The CDR3 is 13 residues long. In DNA form, the CDR3 reads TGTGCCAGCATCCCTTTTTCTCGCAATGAGCAGTTCTTC. Its translation: CASIPFSRNEQFF.